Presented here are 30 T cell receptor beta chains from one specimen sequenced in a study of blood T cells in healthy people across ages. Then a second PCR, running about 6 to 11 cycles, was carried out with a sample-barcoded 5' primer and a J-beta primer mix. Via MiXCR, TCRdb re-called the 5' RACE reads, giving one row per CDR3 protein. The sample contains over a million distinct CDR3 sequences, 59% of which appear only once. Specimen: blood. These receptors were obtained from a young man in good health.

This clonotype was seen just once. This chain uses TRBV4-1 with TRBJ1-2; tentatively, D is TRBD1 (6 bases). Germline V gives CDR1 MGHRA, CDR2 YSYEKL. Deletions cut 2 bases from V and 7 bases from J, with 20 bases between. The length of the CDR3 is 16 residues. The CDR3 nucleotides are TGCGCCAGCAGCCAACCCTCGCGGGGGGCAGTTGCTGGCTACACCTTC. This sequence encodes CASSQPSRGAVAGYTF.

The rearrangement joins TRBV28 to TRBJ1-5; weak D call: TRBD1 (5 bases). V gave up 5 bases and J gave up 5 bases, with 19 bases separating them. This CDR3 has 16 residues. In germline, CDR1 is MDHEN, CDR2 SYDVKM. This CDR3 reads CASSLQVRGYHQPQHF. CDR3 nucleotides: TGTGCCAGCAGTCTTCAAGTACGGGGGTATCATCAGCCCCAGCATTTT.

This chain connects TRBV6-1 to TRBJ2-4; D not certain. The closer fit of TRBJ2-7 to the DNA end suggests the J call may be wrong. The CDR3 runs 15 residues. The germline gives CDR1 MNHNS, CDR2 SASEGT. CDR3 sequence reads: CASVPNRVLPYEQYF. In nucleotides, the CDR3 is TGTGCCAGCGTTCCTAACCGGGTTCTCCCCTACGAGCAGTACTTC.

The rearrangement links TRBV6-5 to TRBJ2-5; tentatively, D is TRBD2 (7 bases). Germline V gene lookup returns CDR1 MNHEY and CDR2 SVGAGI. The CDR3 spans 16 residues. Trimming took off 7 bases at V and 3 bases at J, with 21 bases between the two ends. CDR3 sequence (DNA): TGTGCCAGCACCCAGGAGTATAGGGGGAGGGAAGAGACCCAGTACTTC. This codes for CASTQEYRGREETQYF.

CDR3 amino acids: CASSPLAGVGWDIQYF. The CDR3, as DNA: TGTGCCAGCAGCCCTCTAGCGGGAGTTGGGTGGGACATTCAGTACTTC. The J gene is TRBJ2-4, the V gene TRBV7-2; 10 nucleotides align to TRBD2. Unmatched junction bases numbered 12, after V lost 5 bases and J lost 8 bases. This CDR3 spans 16 amino acids. Germline V gene lookup returns CDR1 SGHTA and CDR2 FQGNSA.

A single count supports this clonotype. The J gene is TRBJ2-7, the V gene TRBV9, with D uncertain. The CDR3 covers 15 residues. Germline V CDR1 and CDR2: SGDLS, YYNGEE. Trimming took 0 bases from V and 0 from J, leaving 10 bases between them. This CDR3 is CASSVAGFSSYEQYF. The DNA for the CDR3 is TGTGCCAGCAGCGTAGCTGGGTTCAGCTCCTACGAGCAGTACTTC.

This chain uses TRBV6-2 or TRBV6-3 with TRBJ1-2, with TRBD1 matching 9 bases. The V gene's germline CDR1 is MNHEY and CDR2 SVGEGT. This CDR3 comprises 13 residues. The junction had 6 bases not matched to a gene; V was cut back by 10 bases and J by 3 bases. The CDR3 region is CATRTGEYYGYTF. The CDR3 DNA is TGTGCCACCAGGACAGGGGAATACTATGGCTACACCTTC.

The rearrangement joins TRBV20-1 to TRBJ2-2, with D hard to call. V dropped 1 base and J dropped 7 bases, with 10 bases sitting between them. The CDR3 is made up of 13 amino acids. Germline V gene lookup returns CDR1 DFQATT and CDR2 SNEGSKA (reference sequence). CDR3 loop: CSARGPMDGELFF. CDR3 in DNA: TGCAGTGCTAGAGGCCCGATGGACGGGGAGCTGTTTTTT.

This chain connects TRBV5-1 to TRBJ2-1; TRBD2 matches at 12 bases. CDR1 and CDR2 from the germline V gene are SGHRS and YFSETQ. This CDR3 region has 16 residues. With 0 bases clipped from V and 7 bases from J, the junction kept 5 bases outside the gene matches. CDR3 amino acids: CASSLGLAGEGNEQFF. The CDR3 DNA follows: TGCGCCAGCAGCTTGGGACTAGCGGGAGAAGGGAATGAGCAGTTCTTC.

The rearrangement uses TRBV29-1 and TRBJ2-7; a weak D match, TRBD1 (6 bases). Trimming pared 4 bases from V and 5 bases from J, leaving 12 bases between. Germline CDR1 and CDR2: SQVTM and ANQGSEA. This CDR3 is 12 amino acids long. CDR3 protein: CSVGQGSDEQYF. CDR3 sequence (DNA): TGCAGCGTTGGGCAGGGGAGCGACGAGCAGTACTTC.

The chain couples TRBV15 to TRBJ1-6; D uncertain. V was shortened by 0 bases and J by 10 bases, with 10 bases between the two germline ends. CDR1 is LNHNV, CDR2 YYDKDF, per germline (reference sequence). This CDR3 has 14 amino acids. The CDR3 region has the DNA TGTGCCACCAGCAGAGACCAAGGAAGCTCACCCCTCCACTTT. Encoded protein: CATSRDQGSSPLHF.

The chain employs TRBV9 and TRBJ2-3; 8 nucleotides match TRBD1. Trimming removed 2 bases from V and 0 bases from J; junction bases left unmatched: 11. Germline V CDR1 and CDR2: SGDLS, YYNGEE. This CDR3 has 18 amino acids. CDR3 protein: CASSVRQGSYASTDTQYF. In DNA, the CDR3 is TGTGCCAGCAGCGTCCGACAGGGGAGCTATGCTAGCACAGATACGCAGTATTTT.

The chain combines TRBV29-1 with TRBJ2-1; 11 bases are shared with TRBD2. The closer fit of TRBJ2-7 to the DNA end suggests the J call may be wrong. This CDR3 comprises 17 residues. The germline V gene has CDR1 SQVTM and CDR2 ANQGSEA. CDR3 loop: CSVLGLAGGSSYNEQYF. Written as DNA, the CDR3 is TGCAGCGTCCTAGGCCTAGCGGGAGGTAGCTCCTACAATGAGCAGTACTTC.

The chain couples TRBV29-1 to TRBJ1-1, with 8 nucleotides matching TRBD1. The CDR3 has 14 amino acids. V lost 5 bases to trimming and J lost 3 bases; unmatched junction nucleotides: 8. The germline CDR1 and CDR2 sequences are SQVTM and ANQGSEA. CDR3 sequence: CSVYKTGGDTEAFF. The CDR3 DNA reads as TGCAGCGTTTATAAAACAGGGGGGGACACTGAAGCTTTCTTT.

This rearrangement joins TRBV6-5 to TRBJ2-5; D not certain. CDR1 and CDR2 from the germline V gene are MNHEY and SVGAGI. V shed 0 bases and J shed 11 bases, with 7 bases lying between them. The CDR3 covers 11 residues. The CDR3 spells CASSYSGRQYF. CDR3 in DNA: TGTGCCAGCAGTTACTCAGGGCGGCAGTACTTC.

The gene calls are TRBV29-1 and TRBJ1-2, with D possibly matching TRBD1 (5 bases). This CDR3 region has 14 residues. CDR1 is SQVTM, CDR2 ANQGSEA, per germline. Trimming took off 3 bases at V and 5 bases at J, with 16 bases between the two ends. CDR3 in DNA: TGCAGCGTTGAGCCCAAGCTGGGGGTTTATGGCTACACCTTC. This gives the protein CSVEPKLGVYGYTF.

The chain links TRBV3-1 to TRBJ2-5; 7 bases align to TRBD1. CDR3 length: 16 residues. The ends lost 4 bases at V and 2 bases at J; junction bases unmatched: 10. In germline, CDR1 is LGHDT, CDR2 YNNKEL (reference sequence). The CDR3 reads CASSPETGWQQETQYF. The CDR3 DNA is TGTGCCAGCAGCCCGGAGACAGGGTGGCAACAAGAGACCCAGTACTTC.

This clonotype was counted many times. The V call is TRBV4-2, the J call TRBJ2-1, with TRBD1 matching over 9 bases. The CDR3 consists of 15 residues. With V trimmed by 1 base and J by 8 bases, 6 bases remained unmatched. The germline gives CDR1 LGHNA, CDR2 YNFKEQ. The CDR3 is CASSQVGQGAYEQFF. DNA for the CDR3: TGTGCCAGCAGCCAAGTGGGACAGGGAGCATATGAGCAGTTCTTC.

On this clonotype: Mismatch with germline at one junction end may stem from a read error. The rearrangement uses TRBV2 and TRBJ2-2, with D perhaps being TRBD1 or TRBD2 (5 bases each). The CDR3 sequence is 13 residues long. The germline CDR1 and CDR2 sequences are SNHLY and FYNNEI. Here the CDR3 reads CTSSWDNTGELFF. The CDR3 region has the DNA TGTACCAGCAGTTGGGACAACACCGGGGAGCTGTTTTTT.

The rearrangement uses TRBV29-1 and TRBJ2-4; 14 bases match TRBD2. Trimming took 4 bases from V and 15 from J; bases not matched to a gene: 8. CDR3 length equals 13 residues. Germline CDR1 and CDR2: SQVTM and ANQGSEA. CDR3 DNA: TGCAGCGTTGGGGGACTAGCGGGAGTCGTAGGGTACTTC. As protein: CSVGGLAGVVGYF.

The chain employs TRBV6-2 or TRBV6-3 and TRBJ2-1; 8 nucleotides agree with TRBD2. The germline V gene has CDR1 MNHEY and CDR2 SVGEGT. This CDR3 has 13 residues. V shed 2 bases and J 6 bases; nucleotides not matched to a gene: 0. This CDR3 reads CASSYAGGNEQFF. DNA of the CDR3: TGTGCCAGCAGTTACGCGGGGGGCAATGAGCAGTTCTTC.

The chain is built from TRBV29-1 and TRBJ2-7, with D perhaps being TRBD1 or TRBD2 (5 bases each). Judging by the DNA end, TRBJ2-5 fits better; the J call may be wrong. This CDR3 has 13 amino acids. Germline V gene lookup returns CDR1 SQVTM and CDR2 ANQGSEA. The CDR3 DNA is TGCAGCGTTGACCCGGGACCGCAAGAGACCCAGTACTTC. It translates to CSVDPGPQETQYF.

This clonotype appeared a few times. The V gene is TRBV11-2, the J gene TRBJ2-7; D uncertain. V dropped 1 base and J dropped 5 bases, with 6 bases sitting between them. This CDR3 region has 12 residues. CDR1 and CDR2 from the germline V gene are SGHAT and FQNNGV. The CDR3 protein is CASSLVINEQYF. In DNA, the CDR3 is TGTGCCAGCAGCTTAGTAATTAACGAGCAGTACTTC.

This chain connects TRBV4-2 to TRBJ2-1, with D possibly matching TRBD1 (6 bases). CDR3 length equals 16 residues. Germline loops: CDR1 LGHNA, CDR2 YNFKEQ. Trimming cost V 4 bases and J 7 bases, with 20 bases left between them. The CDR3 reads CASSLPEGGLINEQFF. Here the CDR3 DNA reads TGTGCCAGCAGCCTCCCGGAAGGGGGTTTAATAAATGAGCAGTTCTTC.

The CDR3 is CASSFSLSGTGYGYTF. The CDR3 DNA is TGTGCCAGCAGTTTCTCCTTATCGGGAACTGGCTATGGCTACACCTTC. The V gene is TRBV27, the J gene TRBJ1-2, with no clear D. The CDR3 totals 16 residues. Germline CDR1 and CDR2: MNHEY and SMNVEV (reference sequence). Trimming took 3 bases from V and 4 from J, leaving 18 bases between them.

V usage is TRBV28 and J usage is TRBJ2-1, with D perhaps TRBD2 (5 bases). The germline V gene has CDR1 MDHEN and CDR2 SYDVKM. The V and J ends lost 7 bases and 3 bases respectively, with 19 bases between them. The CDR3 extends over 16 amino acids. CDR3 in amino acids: CASKLVVGDRYNEQFF. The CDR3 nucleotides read TGTGCCAGCAAGTTGGTAGTCGGGGATCGCTACAATGAGCAGTTCTTC.

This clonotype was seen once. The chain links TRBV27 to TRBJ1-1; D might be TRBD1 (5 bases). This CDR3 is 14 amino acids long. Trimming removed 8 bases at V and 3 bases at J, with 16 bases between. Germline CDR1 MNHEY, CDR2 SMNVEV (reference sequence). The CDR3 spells CASQLQGGDTEAFF. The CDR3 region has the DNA TGTGCCAGCCAACTTCAGGGAGGAGACACTGAAGCTTTCTTT.

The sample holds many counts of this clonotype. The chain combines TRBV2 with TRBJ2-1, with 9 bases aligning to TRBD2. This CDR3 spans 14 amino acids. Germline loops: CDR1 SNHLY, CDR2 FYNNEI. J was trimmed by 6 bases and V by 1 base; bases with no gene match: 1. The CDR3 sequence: CASSEVRGGNEQFF. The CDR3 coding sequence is TGTGCCAGCAGTGAAGTGCGGGGGGGCAATGAGCAGTTCTTC.

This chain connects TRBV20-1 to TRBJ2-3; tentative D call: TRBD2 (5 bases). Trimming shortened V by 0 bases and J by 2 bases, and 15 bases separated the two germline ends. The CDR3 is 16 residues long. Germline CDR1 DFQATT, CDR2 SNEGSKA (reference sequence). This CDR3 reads CSARDLEGRSTDTQYF. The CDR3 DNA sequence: TGCAGTGCTAGAGATCTAGAGGGCAGGTCCACAGATACGCAGTATTTT.

CDR3 amino acids: CASTSGGPEQYF. The CDR3 nucleotides read TGTGCCAGTACTAGCGGGGGCCCGGAGCAGTACTTC. The V call is TRBV18, the J call TRBJ2-7, with 11 bases identical to TRBD2. Germline V gives CDR1 KGHSH, CDR2 LQKENI. Trimming removed 9 bases from V and 7 bases from J; junction bases left unmatched: 5. The CDR3 runs 12 residues.